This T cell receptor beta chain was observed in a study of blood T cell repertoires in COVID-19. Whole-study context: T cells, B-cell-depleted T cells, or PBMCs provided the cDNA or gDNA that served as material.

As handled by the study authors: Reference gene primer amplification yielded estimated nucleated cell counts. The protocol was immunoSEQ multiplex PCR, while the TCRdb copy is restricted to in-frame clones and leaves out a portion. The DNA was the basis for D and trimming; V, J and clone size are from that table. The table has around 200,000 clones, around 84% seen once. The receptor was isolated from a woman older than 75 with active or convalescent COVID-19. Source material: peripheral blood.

The DNA for the CDR3 is TGCAGCGTTGTGCAGGGGGCTCCAGAGGCTTTCTTT. Translated: CSVVQGAPEAFF. V gene TRBV29-1 combines with J gene TRBJ1-1; 8 nucleotides match TRBD1. Germline values: CDR1 SQVTM, CDR2 ANQGSEA. This CDR3 comprises 12 residues. Trimming cost V 4 bases and J 11 bases; bases outside gene matches: 9.